This T cell receptor (beta chain) was found in a study of blood T cell repertoires in COVID-19. Study-wide context: Samples taken during acute and convalescent COVID-19 were collected in the United States, Italy and Spain. PBMCs, B-cell-depleted T cells, or T cells provided the cDNA or gDNA that made up the material.

In this sample, this clone turned up once. Clones were sequenced by immunoSEQ multiplex PCR, and TCRdb holds only the in-frame ones, with some missing. Among around 500,000 clones listed, around 87% were seen once. The germline gives CDR1 DFQATT, CDR2 SNEGSKA (reference sequence). The CDR3 length is 14 residues. Trimming stripped 3 bases from V and 8 bases from J, with 17 bases between. The receptor was isolated from a woman aged 40 to 49 who had recovered from COVID-19. The V gene is TRBV20-1, the J gene TRBJ2-1, with no clear D. What was sequenced was PBMCs or T cells enriched from blood (not recorded which). In DNA, the CDR3 is TGCAGTGCTAGTTTAAGTAAGTTGCAGGATGAGCAGTTCTTC. Its translation: CSASLSKLQDEQFF.